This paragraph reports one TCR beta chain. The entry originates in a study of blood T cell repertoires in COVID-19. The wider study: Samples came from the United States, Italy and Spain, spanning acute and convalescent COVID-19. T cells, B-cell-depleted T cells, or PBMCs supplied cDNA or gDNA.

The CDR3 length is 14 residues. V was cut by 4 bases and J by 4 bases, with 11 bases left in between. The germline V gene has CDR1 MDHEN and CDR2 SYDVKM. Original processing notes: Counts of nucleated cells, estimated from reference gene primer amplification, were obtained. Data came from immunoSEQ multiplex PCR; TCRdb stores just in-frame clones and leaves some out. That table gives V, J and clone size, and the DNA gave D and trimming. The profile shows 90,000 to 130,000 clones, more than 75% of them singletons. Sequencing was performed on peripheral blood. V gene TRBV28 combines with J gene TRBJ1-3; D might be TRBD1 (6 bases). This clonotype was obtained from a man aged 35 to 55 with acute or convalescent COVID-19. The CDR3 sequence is CASSYRVYGNTIYF. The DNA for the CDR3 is TGTGCCAGCAGTTACAGGGTCTACGGAAACACCATATATTTT. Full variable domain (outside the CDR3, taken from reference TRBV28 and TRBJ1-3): DVKVTQSSRYLVKRTGEKVFLECVQDMDHENMFWYRQDPGLGLRLIYFSYDVKMKEKGDIPEGYSVSREKKERFSLILESASTNQTSMYLCASSYRVYGNTIYFGEGSWLTVV.